Here is one T cell receptor (beta chain) with its context. Its antigen is not identified. This sample is drawn from a study of beta chain features in type 1 diabetes. The V and J ends lost 6 bases and 5 bases respectively, with 23 bases between them. Looked up from germline, CDR1 is LNHDA and CDR2 is SQIVND (reference sequence). The CDR3 consists of 16 residues. Study-wide results and limits: Type 1 diabetes patients had VDJ junctions that carried fewer insertions and more deletions. Shortening of TCRB CDR3s, moderate but significant, appeared in all four CD4+ subsets of Type 1 diabetes patients. A potential PCR bias toward shorter templates would be equal in patient and control samples. Resolution of whether HLA type affects TCRB rearrangement was not achieved here.

TCRB transcripts that were expressed got sequenced, as all of the isolated RNA had been reverse transcribed. The protocol was immunoSEQ multiplex PCR, while the TCRdb copy is restricted to in-frame clones and leaves out a portion. This sample yields about 230,000 clones, of which about 10% are seen a single time; approximately 0.035% belongs to the top ten. This sequence originates from a woman younger than 30 in good health. The specimen sequenced was naive CD4+ T cells from blood. This chain uses TRBV19 with TRBJ2-7, with D possibly being TRBD1 (6 bases). CDR3 DNA sequence: TGTGCCAGTAGGGTACAGGGATTACTGGACGCGGACGAGCAGTACTTC. It is translated as CASRVQGLLDADEQYF.